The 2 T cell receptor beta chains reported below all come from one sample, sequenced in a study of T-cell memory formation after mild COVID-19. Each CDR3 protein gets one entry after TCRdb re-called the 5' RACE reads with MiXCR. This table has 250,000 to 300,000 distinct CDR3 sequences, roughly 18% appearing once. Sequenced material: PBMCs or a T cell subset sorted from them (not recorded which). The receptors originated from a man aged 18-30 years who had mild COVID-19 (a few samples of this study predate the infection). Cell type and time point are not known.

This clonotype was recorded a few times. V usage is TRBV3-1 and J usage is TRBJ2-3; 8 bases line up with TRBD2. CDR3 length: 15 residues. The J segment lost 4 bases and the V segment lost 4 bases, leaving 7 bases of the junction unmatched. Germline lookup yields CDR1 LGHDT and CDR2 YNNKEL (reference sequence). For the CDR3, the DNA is TGTGCCAGCAGCCCGAACGGGGGGGCCGCAGATACGCAGTATTTT. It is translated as CASSPNGGAADTQYF.

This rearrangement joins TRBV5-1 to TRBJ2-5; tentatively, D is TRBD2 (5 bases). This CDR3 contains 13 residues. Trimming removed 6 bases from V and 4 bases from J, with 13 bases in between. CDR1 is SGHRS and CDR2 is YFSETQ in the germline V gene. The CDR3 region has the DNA TGCGCCAGCACGGAGTTTGGGAGAGAGACCCAGTACTTC. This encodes CASTEFGRETQYF. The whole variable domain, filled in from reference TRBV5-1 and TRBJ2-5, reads KAGVTQTPRYLIKTRGQQVTLSCSPISGHRSVSWYQQTPGQGLQFLFEYFSETQRNKGNFPGRFSGRQFSNSRSEMNVSTLELGDSALYLCASTEFGRETQYFGPGTRLLVL.